The 20 T cell receptor beta chains below were found in one sample sequenced in a study of blood T cell repertoires in COVID-19. Here immunoSEQ multiplex PCR was the method, and the copy in TCRdb shows in-frame clones only, minus some. The data show some 150,000 clones, over 75% seen once. The sample comprised peripheral blood. All receptors derive from a woman in her fifties or sixties with acute or convalescent COVID-19.

This clone occurred once. This chain connects TRBV13 to TRBJ2-7; the D gene is possibly TRBD1 (6 bases). V gave up 6 bases and J gave up 0 bases, with 15 bases separating them. Germline CDR1 PRHDT, CDR2 FYEKMQ (reference sequence). CDR3 length: 15 amino acids. CDR3 in amino acids: CASRLDSEFSYEQYF. The CDR3 DNA follows: TGTGCCAGCAGATTGGACAGTGAATTCTCCTACGAGCAGTACTTC.

Here the CDR3 reads CASSYPRGGVPTEQFF. CDR3 coding DNA: TGTGCCAGCAGTTACCCGCGGGGGGGCGTACCCACAGAGCAGTTCTTC. This rearrangement joins TRBV6-5 to TRBJ2-1, with 9 bases aligning to TRBD2. The CDR3 spans 16 residues. Losses at the gene ends were 2 bases for V and 10 bases for J; bases not matched to a gene: 12. Germline CDR1 is MNHEY and CDR2 is SVGAGI.

The rearrangement joins TRBV12-3 or TRBV12-4 to TRBJ1-1; D gene ambiguous. The CDR3 contains 13 residues. The V and J ends lost 4 bases and 7 bases respectively, with 13 bases between them. CDR3 bases: TGTGCCAGCAGTTCCTTTGCGAAGAGTGAAGCTTTCTTT. This translates into CASSSFAKSEAFF.

The V call is TRBV2, the J call TRBJ2-5; D gene uncertain. Deletions cut 11 bases from V and 3 bases from J, with 13 bases between. Germline-derived CDR1 and CDR2 are SNHLY and FYNNEI. CDR3 length: 12 residues. The CDR3 is CASNVRKETQYF. For the CDR3, the DNA is TGTGCCTCCAACGTCAGGAAAGAGACCCAGTACTTC.

This chain uses TRBV5-4 with TRBJ1-3; 7 nucleotides match TRBD1. This CDR3 spans 14 amino acids. Germline V CDR1 and CDR2: SGHNT, YYREEE (reference sequence). The V and J ends lost 2 bases and 4 bases, in that order; junction bases with no gene match: 3. The CDR3 here is CASSFQGGGNTIYF. The CDR3, as DNA: TGTGCCAGCAGCTTTCAGGGGGGCGGAAACACCATATATTTT.

This chain uses TRBV4-2 with TRBJ2-2, with 8 bases aligning to TRBD2. Germline assignment: CDR1 LGHNA and CDR2 YNFKEQ. J gave up 2 bases and V 3 bases, and 5 bases lay outside the gene matches. The CDR3 consists of 16 residues. The CDR3 nucleotides are TGTGCCAGCAGCCAGGCGGGGGGCCTTAACACCGGGGAGCTGTTTTTT. This gives the protein CASSQAGGLNTGELFF.

V gene TRBV29-1 combines with J gene TRBJ1-4, with a weak D call TRBD1 (6 bases). Trimming took off 3 bases at V and 5 bases at J, with 19 bases between the two ends. The CDR3 totals 16 residues. Germline CDR1 reads SQVTM; CDR2 reads ANQGSEA. DNA of the CDR3: TGCAGCGTTGAGGGGGGCCAGGGAGGGGAGAATGAAAAACTGTTTTTT. It encodes CSVEGGQGGENEKLFF.

The chain employs TRBV11-2 and TRBJ2-7, with 13 bases lining up with TRBD2. CDR1 and CDR2 from the germline V gene are SGHAT and FQNNGV. CDR3 length equals 15 residues. V shed 5 bases and J 2 bases; nucleotides not matched to a gene: 3. CDR3 sequence reads: CASSQTSGGTYEQYF. As DNA, the CDR3 is TGTGCCAGCAGCCAGACTAGCGGGGGGACCTACGAGCAGTACTTC.

The chain employs TRBV7-2 and TRBJ1-4, with 7 bases fitting TRBD1. V dropped 5 bases and J dropped 4; count of bases not matched to a gene: 4. The CDR3 is 14 amino acids. CDR1 and CDR2 from the germline V gene are SGHTA and FQGNSA. In DNA form, the CDR3 reads TGTGCCAGCAGCCAGGGACAGCGTAATGAAAAACTGTTTTTT. It is translated as CASSQGQRNEKLFF.

The V and J genes are TRBV5-1 and TRBJ2-7, with D perhaps matching TRBD1 (5 bases). V was trimmed by 8 bases and J by 2 bases, leaving 11 bases between them. The CDR3 is 12 residues long. CDR1 is SGHRS and CDR2 is YFSETQ in the germline V gene. CDR3 bases: TGCGCCAGTCGGCAGGGTGCCTACGAGCAGTACTTC. This codes for CASRQGAYEQYF.

The gene calls are TRBV7-6 and TRBJ1-1, with 8 bases aligning to TRBD1. The CDR3 is 16 amino acids. Germline-derived CDR1 and CDR2 are SGHVS and FNYEAQ. V gave up 2 bases and J gave up 2 bases; unmatched junction bases: 7. As DNA, the CDR3 is TGTGCCAGCAGCTTAAATTCAGGGGGCCAAAACACTGAAGCTTTCTTT. This translates into CASSLNSGGQNTEAFF.

The CDR3 loop is CASRGGQGAAWGTEAFF. CDR3 bases: TGTGCCAGCAGGGGGGGACAGGGGGCGGCCTGGGGCACTGAAGCTTTCTTT. The chain has TRBV2 and TRBJ1-1, with 12 bases aligning to TRBD1. Looked up from germline, CDR1 is SNHLY and CDR2 is FYNNEI. J was trimmed by 4 bases and V by 6 bases; bases with no gene match: 12. The CDR3 is 17 amino acids.

This chain links TRBV12-3 or TRBV12-4 with TRBJ1-2; D not certain. Trimming cost V 4 bases and J 8 bases, with 8 bases left between them. The CDR3 runs to 11 residues. CDR3 loop: CASSSVQGYTF. Here the CDR3 DNA reads TGTGCCAGCAGTTCCGTACAGGGCTACACCTTC.

The V gene is TRBV19, the J gene TRBJ2-5; perhaps TRBD1 as D (7 bases). Trimming left V 2 bases short and J 4 bases short, with 14 bases between. CDR1 is LNHDA, CDR2 SQIVND, per germline (reference sequence). CDR3 length: 15 amino acids. The CDR3 here is CASSIQNRGGETQYF. The CDR3 coding sequence is TGTGCCAGTAGTATACAGAACAGGGGAGGAGAGACCCAGTACTTC. The full variable domain, in which reference TRBV19 and TRBJ2-5 provide the parts outside the CDR3, is DGGITQSPKYLFRKEGQNVTLSCEQNLNHDAMYWYRQDPGQGLRLIYYSQIVNDFQKGDIAEGYSVSREKKESFPLTVTSAQKNPTAFYLCASSIQNRGGETQYFGPGTRLLVL.

This clone was observed at least ten times. The chain links TRBV19 to TRBJ1-2, with TRBD1 matching over 10 bases. Per the germline V gene, CDR1 is LNHDA and CDR2 is SQIVND (reference sequence). With 3 bases clipped from V and 4 bases from J, the junction kept 11 bases outside the gene matches. The CDR3 length is 17 residues. CDR3 loop: CASSIWGTGAPLYGYTF. DNA of the CDR3: TGTGCCAGTAGTATTTGGGGGACAGGGGCACCCCTCTATGGCTACACCTTC.

This clone was observed many times. The chain is built from TRBV6-2 or TRBV6-3 and TRBJ2-2; unclear D gene. The ends were cut back, 3 bases at V and 3 bases at J, with 11 bases in the middle. CDR1 is MNHEY, CDR2 SVGEGT, per germline. The CDR3 consists of 15 residues. CDR3 amino acids: CASSYTRFDTGELFF. In DNA form, the CDR3 reads TGTGCCAGCAGTTATACCAGGTTCGACACCGGGGAGCTGTTTTTT.

The J gene is TRBJ1-2, the V gene TRBV6-4; D uncertain. This CDR3 is built from 16 residues. The ends were cut back, 2 bases at V and 0 bases at J, with 13 bases in the middle. CDR1 is MRHNA and CDR2 is SNTAGT in the germline V gene. The CDR3 DNA is TGTGCCAGCAGTGACGCCCTAGAAGGAACTAACTATGGCTACACCTTC. It encodes CASSDALEGTNYGYTF.

The chain employs TRBV14 and TRBJ1-1, with D possibly TRBD1 on 5 matching bases. The CDR3 is 12 residues long. V shed 0 bases and J shed 9 bases, with 8 bases lying between them. The germline V gene encodes CDR1 SGHDN and CDR2 FVKESK. The CDR3 is CASSQESGKAFF. Written as DNA, the CDR3 is TGTGCCAGCAGCCAAGAATCAGGGAAAGCTTTCTTT.

The J gene is TRBJ1-5, the V gene TRBV13; 8 bases map to TRBD1. Germline V gene sequence: CDR1 PRHDT, CDR2 FYEKMQ (reference sequence). Trimming at V came to 5 bases and at J to 4 bases, leaving 4 bases not matched to a gene. This CDR3 has 14 residues. CDR3 in amino acids: CASSVRQGNQPQHF. CDR3 nucleotides: TGTGCCAGCAGCGTACGACAGGGGAATCAGCCCCAGCATTTT.

V and J are TRBV6-1 and TRBJ2-1; a possible D gene is TRBD1 (6 bases). CDR1 and CDR2 (germline): MNHNS, SASEGT. V gave up 1 base and J gave up 15 bases, with 16 bases separating them. The CDR3 runs to 13 residues. The DNA for the CDR3 is TGTGCCAGCAGTGAAGGGGACAAAGACCAATTGTTCTTC. It translates to CASSEGDKDQLFF.